One sample yielded the 29 T cell receptor beta chains listed below, sequenced in a study of blood T cell repertoires in COVID-19. The table came from immunoSEQ multiplex PCR; TCRdb's copy has only in-frame clones and leaves some out. This sample has about 150,000 clones, with around 79% found just once. The sequencing sample was made of peripheral blood. The receptors were sampled from a man in his fifties or sixties with active or convalescent COVID-19.

This chain uses TRBV10-3 with TRBJ2-5; D not resolved. The V gene lost 8 bases and the J gene lost 3 bases, with 10 bases spanning the gap. The CDR3 is made up of 12 amino acids. Germline V gives CDR1 ENHRY, CDR2 SYGVKD. The DNA of the CDR3 is TGTGCCATCGGCCCCGTCGAAGAGACCCAGTACTTC. Protein sequence: CAIGPVEETQYF.

This clone has a handful of counts. This rearrangement joins TRBV10-3 to TRBJ1-6; TRBD1 aligns across 7 bases. The CDR3 has 13 amino acids. V shed 9 bases, J shed 7 bases, and the junction held 6 bases outside the gene matches. Germline CDR1 and CDR2: ENHRY and SYGVKD. CDR3 amino acids: CAIGGMKNSPLHF. The CDR3 DNA is TGTGCCATAGGGGGCATGAAGAATTCACCCCTCCACTTT.

This chain connects TRBV24-1 to TRBJ2-1, with TRBD2 as a possible D gene (6 bases). The V gene's germline CDR1 is KGHDR and CDR2 SFDVKD. The V and J ends lost 8 bases and 5 bases respectively, with 12 bases between them. CDR3 length equals 13 residues. CDR3 protein: CATTRGEDNEQFF. Written as DNA, the CDR3 is TGTGCCACCACCCGAGGGGAGGACAATGAGCAGTTCTTC.

The chain carries TRBV5-4 and TRBJ1-3; D not certain. CDR3 length: 14 amino acids. The germline CDR1 and CDR2 sequences are SGHNT and YYREEE (reference sequence). V was shortened by 3 bases and J by 0 bases, with 7 bases between the two germline ends. This CDR3 reads CASSSSSSGNTIYF. The CDR3 nucleotides are TGTGCCAGCAGCTCGTCGAGCTCTGGAAACACCATATATTTT.

CDR3 protein: CASSRTGYEQYF. The CDR3 nucleotides read TGCGCCAGCAGCCGGACAGGATACGAGCAGTACTTC. V usage is TRBV4-1 and J usage is TRBJ2-7, with 7 positions matching TRBD1. The CDR3 runs to 12 residues. V shed 4 bases, J shed 4 bases, and the junction held 1 base outside the gene matches. Germline loops: CDR1 MGHRA, CDR2 YSYEKL.

The chain joins TRBV7-9 to TRBJ2-6; TRBD2 is a possible D gene (6 bases). The CDR3 totals 17 residues. Looked up from germline, CDR1 is SEHNR and CDR2 is FQNEAQ (reference sequence). The V gene lost 4 bases and the J gene lost 0 bases, with 13 bases spanning the gap. The CDR3 sequence: CASSSPAGSSGANVLTF. CDR3 sequence (DNA): TGTGCCAGCAGCTCCCCAGCGGGTAGCTCTGGGGCCAACGTCCTGACTTTC.

The chain is built from TRBV6-5 and TRBJ1-2; D is unclear. Germline CDR1 and CDR2: MNHEY and SVGAGI. V lost 6 bases and J 8 bases, leaving 13 bases between the germline ends. This CDR3 has 12 residues. CDR3 sequence (DNA): TGTGCCAGCAGCTCAAGAGTCTGGGGCTACACCTTC. Translating it yields CASSSRVWGYTF.

Ten or more counts support this clone. The chain has TRBV4-1 and TRBJ2-1, with 12 bases identical to TRBD2. CDR1 and CDR2 (germline): MGHRA, YSYEKL. This CDR3 spans 17 amino acids. V lost 0 bases to trimming and J lost 8 bases; unmatched junction nucleotides: 8. CDR3 nucleotides: TGCGCCAGCAGCCAAGAACTAGCGGGAGGCTCCCTTGATGAGCAGTTCTTC. This sequence encodes CASSQELAGGSLDEQFF.

This sequence joins TRBV20-1 and TRBJ2-7; 13 bases agree with TRBD2. In germline, CDR1 is DFQATT, CDR2 SNEGSKA (reference sequence). V was pared by 3 bases and J by 2 bases, with 7 bases of the junction left unmatched. This CDR3 is 16 amino acids long. The CDR3 spells CSASALAGGEPYEQYF. As DNA, the CDR3 is TGCAGTGCTAGTGCACTAGCGGGAGGGGAGCCCTACGAGCAGTACTTC.

This clone came up a few times. This rearrangement joins TRBV11-2 to TRBJ1-6; no reliable D call. The CDR3 runs 14 residues. Germline V gene sequence: CDR1 SGHAT, CDR2 FQNNGV. V lost 5 bases to trimming and J lost 0 bases, with 5 bases between them. CDR3 DNA sequence: TGTGCCAGCAGCCCTAGCTCCTATAATTCACCCCTCCACTTT. Translating gives CASSPSSYNSPLHF.

This chain connects TRBV21-1 to TRBJ2-5; the table's TRBD1 call for D was not verified on the DNA. TRBV21-1 is classified as a pseudogene. The CDR3 contains 14 residues. The CDR3 bases are TGTGCCAGCAGCACCGAGGGGGCGGTGGGGACCCAGTACTTC. This codes for CASSTEGAVGTQYF.

The V call is TRBV10-3, the J call TRBJ1-1; D perhaps matches TRBD1 (5 bases). Germline V CDR1 and CDR2: ENHRY, SYGVKD. The CDR3 runs to 15 residues. V was trimmed by 2 bases and J by 1 base, leaving 11 bases between them. CDR3 sequence: CAISEPGQGNTEAFF. In nucleotides, the CDR3 is TGTGCCATCAGTGAGCCGGGCCAGGGGAACACTGAAGCTTTCTTT.

V is TRBV29-1 and J is TRBJ2-5; D is undetermined. Trimming removed 3 bases from V and 2 bases from J, with 13 bases in between. Germline assignment: CDR1 SQVTM and CDR2 ANQGSEA. This CDR3 has 14 residues. CDR3 region: CSVDEQALQETQYF. The CDR3 DNA reads as TGCAGCGTTGATGAGCAGGCCTTACAAGAGACCCAGTACTTC.

The CDR3: CASSPSGQSYEQYF. CDR3 in DNA: TGTGCCAGCAGCCCCAGCGGGCAGTCCTACGAGCAGTACTTC. This chain links TRBV7-6 with TRBJ2-7, with D possibly TRBD2 on 6 matching bases. This CDR3 contains 14 residues. Germline CDR1 SGHVS, CDR2 FNYEAQ. Deletions cut 5 bases from V and 1 base from J, with 12 bases between.

The V and J genes are TRBV28 and TRBJ1-5; 9 bases map to TRBD1. Trimming at V came to 7 bases and at J to 2 bases, leaving 9 bases not matched to a gene. The CDR3 totals 16 residues. Per germline, CDR1 MDHEN and CDR2 SYDVKM. CDR3 DNA: TGTGCCAGCACCGTCCTTACAGGGGGCGGCAATCAGCCCCAGCATTTT. Translating gives CASTVLTGGGNQPQHF.

The J gene is TRBJ2-1, the V gene TRBV3-1 (or the pseudogene TRBV3-2), with D possibly TRBD2 on 6 matching bases. The CDR3 is 17 residues long. Looked up from germline, CDR1 is LGHDT and CDR2 is YNNKEL (reference sequence). Trimming removed 4 bases at V and 9 bases at J, with 25 bases between. CDR3 in amino acids: CASSPSFGRRESGEQFF. The DNA for the CDR3 is TGTGCCAGCAGCCCCTCCTTTGGGCGGAGGGAGAGTGGTGAGCAGTTCTTC.

The CDR3: CASGREGGNSNQPQHF. The CDR3 nucleotides are TGTGCCAGCGGCAGGGAGGGAGGTAATAGCAATCAGCCCCAGCATTTT. The chain uses TRBV2 and TRBJ1-5; D might be TRBD1 (5 bases). The CDR3 has 16 amino acids. CDR1 and CDR2 (germline): SNHLY, FYNNEI. The germline V and J ends were trimmed by 8 bases and 0 bases, with 17 bases remaining between them.

The chain joins TRBV28 to TRBJ2-3, with 7 bases lining up with TRBD2. V lost 4 bases to trimming and J lost 1 base; unmatched junction nucleotides: 14. Germline CDR1 MDHEN, CDR2 SYDVKM. The CDR3 is 18 residues long. CDR3 coding DNA: TGTGCCAGCAGTTCCCCCTGGGGAGGGCCCCATGGCACAGATACGCAGTATTTT. This sequence encodes CASSSPWGGPHGTDTQYF.

The gene calls are TRBV28 and TRBJ1-1, with 9 nucleotides matching TRBD1. The CDR3 is 15 amino acids. CDR1 is MDHEN, CDR2 SYDVKM, per germline. V shed 5 bases, J shed 9 bases, and the junction held 13 bases outside the gene matches. The CDR3 coding sequence is TGTGCCAGCAGTGATAGGACAGGGGAGCCACTGAAAGCTTTCTTT. This translates into CASSDRTGEPLKAFF.

The chain is built from TRBV28 and TRBJ2-1; no reliable D call. V lost 3 bases, J lost 4 bases, and 4 bases lay in between. In germline, CDR1 is MDHEN, CDR2 SYDVKM. This CDR3 is built from 12 residues. CDR3 DNA: TGTGCCAGCAGTTTGGCATACAATGAGCAGTTCTTC. Translating gives CASSLAYNEQFF.

The chain carries TRBV18 and TRBJ2-2, with D tentatively TRBD2 (5 bases). Per the germline V gene, CDR1 is KGHSH and CDR2 is LQKENI. The V end was cut by 8 bases, the J end by 7 bases, with 20 bases between. The CDR3 runs to 15 residues. The CDR3 sequence is CASPPAPTRDGELFF. CDR3 sequence (DNA): TGTGCCAGCCCCCCAGCCCCCACCCGGGACGGGGAGCTGTTTTTT.

This chain joins TRBV5-1 and TRBJ1-1, with D perhaps TRBD1 (5 bases). From germline, CDR1 is SGHRS and CDR2 YFSETQ. V was cut by 1 base and J by 6 bases, with 16 bases left in between. The CDR3 is made up of 15 amino acids. The CDR3 coding sequence is TGCGCCAGCAGCTTGTTTAGGGGTGAACGGTCTGAAGCTTTCTTT. This codes for CASSLFRGERSEAFF.

This clone showed up just once. This chain joins TRBV6-6 and TRBJ1-2; 7 positions match TRBD1. The CDR3 is made up of 14 amino acids. The V gene end was trimmed by 0 bases and the J gene end by 8 bases; junction bases not matched to a gene: 6. Germline lookup yields CDR1 MNHNY and CDR2 SVGAGI (reference sequence). The CDR3 here is CASSYSTGDGGYTF. The CDR3 nucleotides are TGTGCCAGCAGTTACTCTACAGGGGACGGAGGCTACACCTTC.

The chain has TRBV28 and TRBJ2-5; D might be TRBD2 (6 bases). The CDR3 totals 14 residues. Germline V gene data show CDR1 as MDHEN and CDR2 as SYDVKM. V was cut by 6 bases and J by 9 bases, with 20 bases left in between. CDR3 DNA: TGTGCCAGCAGCCTTCACGCGATTACGGGGGCCCAGTACTTC. The encoded protein is CASSLHAITGAQYF.

V is TRBV2 and J is TRBJ1-5, with no clear D. V was trimmed by 5 bases and J by 3 bases, leaving 8 bases between them. Germline CDR1 is SNHLY and CDR2 is FYNNEI. The CDR3 extends over 13 amino acids. As DNA, the CDR3 is TGTGCCAGCAGTCGCGGGAACAATCAGCCCCAGCATTTT. It translates to CASSRGNNQPQHF.

The chain has TRBV6-2 or TRBV6-3 and TRBJ2-7; possibly TRBD1 for D (6 bases). The CDR3 spans 15 residues. V was trimmed by 2 bases and J by 2 bases, leaving 13 bases between them. Germline V CDR1 and CDR2: MNHEY, SVGEGT. CDR3 nucleotide sequence: TGTGCCAGCAGTTACGACAAGACAGGAACCTACGAGCAGTACTTC. As protein: CASSYDKTGTYEQYF.

This clone was observed a few times. This chain connects TRBV7-2 to TRBJ2-7, with D possibly TRBD1 on 7 matching bases. This CDR3 spans 14 amino acids. Looked up from germline, CDR1 is SGHTA and CDR2 is FQGNSA. V lost 4 bases, J lost 2 bases, and 12 bases lay in between. The CDR3 region is CASSSQGGPYEQYF. DNA of the CDR3: TGTGCCAGCAGCTCTCAGGGGGGTCCCTACGAGCAGTACTTC.

J is TRBJ2-1 and V is TRBV25-1, with D tentatively TRBD1 (6 bases). Trimming removed 4 bases at V and 2 bases at J, with 18 bases between. Germline CDR1 and CDR2: MGHDK and SYGVNS. The CDR3 has 17 residues. The CDR3 coding sequence is TGTGCCAGCAGTGCCCGGGTGGGACATGTGGCCTACAATGAGCAGTTCTTC. Protein sequence: CASSARVGHVAYNEQFF.

The chain uses TRBV19 and TRBJ1-2; possibly TRBD1 for D (5 bases). Per the germline V gene, CDR1 is LNHDA and CDR2 is SQIVND (reference sequence). The CDR3 loop spans 15 amino acids. V lost 5 bases, J lost 3 bases, and 16 bases lay in between. In DNA, the CDR3 is TGTGCCAGTAGTCCGTCTCGGGGGGGATACTATGGCTACACCTTC. Translation: CASSPSRGGYYGYTF.